The rows below give T cell receptor beta chains drawn from one sample of a study of cytomegalovirus exposure and HLA in healthy donors. Only in-frame clones appear in the TCRdb table, and some are missing; sequencing was by immunoSEQ multiplex PCR. The listing records just over 20,000 clones. The material sequenced was PBMCs. All receptors come from a man aged 55 to 70 in good health and CMV-seropositive. The CDR3 runs from the conserved cysteine through the conserved F or W. A D gene is named only where the DNA matches it firmly. A clone size is listed for some rows: how often the clone was seen (once, few, many), or a class if it is expanded.

V: TRBV6-1; size: .; J: TRBJ2-5; D: TRBD1; CDR3: CASSGRGRVQGARETQYF; DNA: TGTGCCAGCAGTGGGCGGGGAAGGGTCCAGGGGGCTCGGGAGACCCAGTACTTC
V: TRBV5-1; size: medium-sized; J: TRBJ1-1; D: .; CDR3: CASSLRGIGFGNTEAFF; DNA: TGCGCCAGCAGCTTGAGGGGTATAGGATTTGGGAACACTGAAGCTTTCTTT
V: TRBV7-6; size: .; J: TRBJ1-2; D: .; CDR3: CASSLNGYGYTF; DNA: TGTGCCAGCAGCTTAAACGGCTATGGCTACACCTTC
V: TRBV29-1; size: .; J: TRBJ2-7; D: .; CDR3: CSVYDTTYEQYF; DNA: TGCAGCGTATATGACACAACCTACGAGCAGTACTTC
V: TRBV18; size: .; J: TRBJ2-1; D: TRBD2; CDR3: CASSGTSGSYEQFF; DNA: TGTGCCAGCTCCGGGACTAGCGGGAGTTATGAGCAGTTCTTC
V: TRBV25-1; size: .; J: TRBJ2-7; D: TRBD1; CDR3: CASSPSGQGSYEQYF; DNA: TGTGCCAGCAGTCCATCGGGACAGGGGTCCTACGAGCAGTACTTC
V: TRBV27; size: .; J: TRBJ1-2; D: TRBD1; CDR3: CASSFSGQGAVGGYTF; DNA: TGTGCCAGCAGTTTTTCCGGACAGGGGGCAGTCGGTGGCTACACCTTC
V: TRBV7-9; size: .; J: TRBJ2-7; D: .; CDR3: CASSPSSYEQYF; DNA: TGTGCCAGCAGCCCGAGTTCCTACGAGCAGTACTTC
V: TRBV10-3; size: .; J: TRBJ1-3; D: .; CDR3: CATVPGGSAGNTIYF; DNA: TGTGCCACCGTCCCGGGGGGGTCGGCCGGAAACACCATATATTTT
V: TRBV11-2; size: .; J: TRBJ1-1; D: .; CDR3: CASSLEGVINTEAFF; DNA: TGTGCCAGCAGCTTAGAGGGCGTGATCAACACTGAAGCTTTCTTT
V: TRBV29-1; size: .; J: TRBJ2-7; D: .; CDR3: CSVSNSGTYEQYF; DNA: TGCAGCGTTAGTAATAGCGGAACCTACGAGCAGTACTTC
V: TRBV6-5; size: .; J: TRBJ2-1; D: TRBD2; CDR3: CASKLAGGLIDEQFF; DNA: TGTGCCAGCAAACTAGCGGGAGGGCTTATAGACGAGCAGTTCTTC
V: TRBV6-1; size: .; J: TRBJ1-2; D: .; CDR3: CASRPDRSNDYGYTF; DNA: TGTGCCAGCAGGCCCGACAGGTCCAACGACTATGGCTACACCTTC
V: TRBV18; size: .; J: TRBJ1-2; D: TRBD1; CDR3: CASSDRSDRVPSNYGYTF; DNA: TGTGCCAGCTCCGATCGATCGGACAGGGTCCCCTCTAACTATGGCTACACCTTC
V: TRBV7-9; size: .; J: TRBJ1-3; D: .; CDR3: CASSLGGQGNTIYF; DNA: TGTGCCAGCAGCTTAGGAGGACAGGGAAACACCATATATTTT
V: TRBV19; size: .; J: TRBJ2-3; D: TRBD2; CDR3: CASSNPSGRRTDTQYF; DNA: TGTGCCAGTAGTAACCCTAGCGGGAGACGGACAGATACGCAGTATTTT
V: TRBV18; size: .; J: TRBJ1-1; D: .; CDR3: CASSPESVGTNTEAFF; DNA: TGTGCCAGCTCACCAGAAAGTGTCGGTACCAACACTGAAGCTTTCTTT
V: TRBV19; size: .; J: TRBJ1-2; D: TRBD1; CDR3: CASSFKQGGYGYTF; DNA: TGTGCCAGTAGTTTCAAACAGGGGGGCTATGGCTACACCTTC
V: TRBV19; size: .; J: TRBJ1-5; D: .; CDR3: CASSKQAQQPQHF; DNA: TGTGCCAGTAGTAAACAGGCCCAACAGCCCCAGCATTTT
V: TRBV5-1; size: .; J: TRBJ2-5; D: TRBD2; CDR3: CASSSGLAGRQVGETQYF; DNA: TGCGCCAGCAGCTCGGGACTAGCGGGAAGGCAGGTAGGGGAGACCCAGTACTTC
V: TRBV19; size: .; J: TRBJ2-7; D: .; CDR3: CASSIRQGQSSSYEQYF; DNA: TGTGCCAGTAGTATAAGGCAGGGTCAATCCAGCTCCTACGAGCAGTACTTC
V: TRBV11-2; size: .; J: TRBJ2-7; D: .; CDR3: CASSSGRNSYEQYF; DNA: TGTGCCAGCAGCTCAGGGCGGAATTCCTACGAGCAGTACTTC
V: TRBV7-9; size: .; J: TRBJ2-5; D: TRBD1; CDR3: CASSLTGNQETQYF; DNA: TGTGCCAGCAGCTTGACAGGGAACCAAGAGACCCAGTACTTC
V: TRBV29-1; size: .; J: TRBJ1-2; D: .; CDR3: CSANLGGARGYTF; DNA: TGCAGCGCCAACTTGGGGGGGGCGCGTGGCTACACCTTC
V: TRBV7-9; size: .; J: TRBJ2-1; D: .; CDR3: CASSLAGDNEQFF; DNA: TGTGCCAGCAGCTTAGCCGGGGACAATGAGCAGTTCTTC
V: TRBV29-1; size: .; J: TRBJ2-1; D: .; CDR3: CSVGTNPYNEQFF; DNA: TGCAGCGTTGGGACTAATCCTTACAATGAGCAGTTCTTC
V: TRBV18; size: .; J: TRBJ2-7; D: TRBD1; CDR3: CASSPPVGTGRYEQYF; DNA: TGTGCCAGCTCACCACCCGTCGGGACAGGGAGATACGAGCAGTACTTC
V: TRBV18; size: .; J: TRBJ1-1; D: .; CDR3: CASSPALQGNTEAFF; DNA: TGTGCCAGCTCACCTGCCTTACAGGGGAACACTGAAGCTTTCTTT
V: TRBV6-6; size: .; J: TRBJ2-1; D: TRBD2; CDR3: CASRTYSGHHNEQFF; DNA: TGTGCCAGCAGGACCTATAGCGGGCACCACAATGAGCAGTTCTTC
V: TRBV29-1; size: .; J: TRBJ2-1; D: .; CDR3: CSVDLGQGHEQFF; DNA: TGCAGCGTTGATTTAGGGCAGGGGCATGAGCAGTTCTTC
V: TRBV7-8; size: .; J: TRBJ2-3; D: .; CDR3: CASSLAGSVTDTQYF; DNA: TGTGCCAGCAGCTTAGCCGGGAGTGTCACAGATACGCAGTATTTT
V: TRBV2; size: .; J: TRBJ2-7; D: .; CDR3: CASSESSGDFYEQYF; DNA: TGTGCCAGCAGTGAAAGTAGCGGAGACTTCTACGAGCAGTACTTC
V: TRBV18; size: .; J: TRBJ1-1; D: .; CDR3: CASSTTGNTEAFF; DNA: TGTGCCAGCTCAACGACAGGGAACACTGAAGCTTTCTTT
V: TRBV29-1; size: .; J: TRBJ1-1; D: TRBD1; CDR3: CSAVGQMNTEAFF; DNA: TGCAGCGCCGTGGGACAGATGAACACTGAAGCTTTCTTT
V: TRBV5-1; size: .; J: TRBJ1-1; D: TRBD1; CDR3: CASSLTGSTEAFF; DNA: TGCGCCAGCAGCCTGACAGGGAGCACTGAAGCTTTCTTT
V: TRBV5-4; size: .; J: TRBJ1-1; D: .; CDR3: CASSFGSGDTEAFF; DNA: TGTGCCAGCAGCTTTGGTTCGGGGGACACTGAAGCTTTCTTT
V: TRBV5-1; size: .; J: TRBJ2-3; D: TRBD1; CDR3: CASRWGQGAVVDTQYF; DNA: TGCGCCAGCAGATGGGGACAGGGTGCGGTGGTAGATACGCAGTATTTT
V: TRBV30; size: .; J: TRBJ1-5; D: .; CDR3: CAWSPPRRIYQPQHF; DNA: TGTGCCTGGAGTCCCCCACGGAGGATTTATCAGCCCCAGCATTTT
V: TRBV6-1; size: .; J: TRBJ1-1; D: .; CDR3: CASREGMNTEAFF; DNA: TGTGCCAGCAGGGAGGGCATGAACACTGAAGCTTTCTTT
V: TRBV7-9; size: .; J: TRBJ2-7; D: .; CDR3: CASSLGHSSYEQYF; DNA: TGTGCCAGCAGCTTAGGGCACAGCTCCTACGAGCAGTACTTC
V: TRBV6-1; size: .; J: TRBJ1-1; D: .; CDR3: CAGQLGPGDTEAFF; DNA: TGTGCCGGTCAGTTAGGGCCGGGGGACACTGAAGCTTTCTTT
V: TRBV10-1; size: .; J: TRBJ2-3; D: TRBD2; CDR3: CASSSLGLYAGAADTQYF; DNA: TGCGCCAGCAGTTCTTTGGGACTTTACGCGGGAGCGGCAGATACGCAGTATTTT
V: TRBV5-1; size: .; J: TRBJ1-3; D: .; CDR3: CASSLPGSGNTIYF; DNA: TGCGCCAGCAGCTTGCCGGGCTCTGGAAACACCATATATTTT
V: TRBV18; size: .; J: TRBJ2-4; D: TRBD1; CDR3: CASSPRAGQGAKNIQYF; DNA: TGTGCCAGCTCACCACGAGCGGGACAGGGAGCCAAAAACATTCAGTACTTC
V: TRBV11-1; size: .; J: TRBJ2-3; D: TRBD2; CDR3: CASNRGGDTQYF; DNA: TGTGCCAGCAACCGGGGGGGCGATACGCAGTATTTT